The 10 T cell receptor beta chains in this list originate from one sample, sequenced in a study of shared clonotypes between healthy human individuals. The protocol was immunoSEQ multiplex PCR, while the TCRdb copy is restricted to in-frame clones and leaves out a portion. The repertoire consists of roughly 500,000 clones, with about 78% occurring once and the leading ten covering about 12%. Sequencing input: PBMCs. The receptors originated from a woman aged 35 to 49 in good health. Some clones in this sample may be carry-over from other donors' samples.

This chain uses TRBV7-3 with TRBJ2-1, with TRBD2 matching 11 bases. Germline V gene sequence: CDR1 SGHTA, CDR2 FQGTGA. V was pared by 3 bases and J by 6 bases, with 4 bases of the junction left unmatched. The CDR3 runs to 15 residues. CDR3 amino acids: CASSLGLAASNEQFF. Written as DNA, the CDR3 is TGTGCCAGCAGCTTGGGACTAGCGGCTTCCAATGAGCAGTTCTTC.

This clone was counted once. The V gene is TRBV14, the J gene TRBJ2-2, with 8 nucleotides matching TRBD1. V shed 1 base, J shed 3 bases, and the junction held 1 base outside the gene matches. CDR1 and CDR2 from the germline V gene are SGHDN and FVKESK. The CDR3 has 15 residues. CDR3 DNA sequence: TGTGCCAGCAGCCAAGTGGACAGGGACACCGGGGAGCTGTTTTTT. Translating it yields CASSQVDRDTGELFF.

This chain connects TRBV5-1 to TRBJ2-7, with D unclear. V gave up 3 bases and J gave up 6 bases, with 16 bases separating them. This CDR3 spans 14 amino acids. The germline CDR1 and CDR2 sequences are SGHRS and YFSETQ. The CDR3 sequence is CASSSVDPTREQYF. The CDR3 DNA reads as TGCGCCAGCAGCTCCGTGGACCCCACACGCGAGCAGTACTTC.

The chain combines TRBV5-6 with TRBJ2-1; 13 bases agree with TRBD2. This CDR3 is built from 16 residues. CDR1 and CDR2 (germline): SGHDT, YYEEEE. V was pared by 6 bases and J by 9 bases, with 12 bases of the junction left unmatched. CDR3 loop: CASTVEGLAGAVEQFF. The CDR3, as DNA: TGTGCCAGCACCGTTGAAGGACTAGCGGGAGCGGTTGAGCAGTTCTTC.

The gene calls are TRBV6-6 and TRBJ1-4; D is perhaps TRBD1 (5 bases). From germline, CDR1 is MNHNY and CDR2 SVGAGI (reference sequence). V shed 7 bases and J shed 4 bases, with 10 bases lying between them. The CDR3 extends over 13 amino acids. Written as DNA, the CDR3 is TGTGCCAGCACCCGGGACCTTAATGAAAAACTGTTTTTT. Amino acids: CASTRDLNEKLFF.

The chain combines TRBV4-1 with TRBJ2-7, with TRBD2 matching 10 bases. J lost 7 bases, V lost 0 bases, and 9 bases had no gene match. The CDR3 contains 16 residues. Germline V gene lookup returns CDR1 MGHRA and CDR2 YSYEKL. Here the CDR3 reads CASSQDTLAGAGEQYF. The CDR3, as DNA: TGCGCCAGCAGCCAAGATACCCTAGCGGGAGCAGGGGAGCAGTACTTC.

Here the CDR3 DNA reads TGTGCCAGAAGCTTGGGGACTAGCGGGTCGGCGGGGCACGAGCAGTACTTC. Translated, it gives CARSLGTSGSAGHEQYF. The chain links TRBV5-3 to TRBJ2-7, with 11 bases matching TRBD2. TRBV5-3 is assigned to the ORF class and has an uncertain function. V was pared by 0 bases and J by 5 bases, with 10 bases of the junction left unmatched. This CDR3 has 17 amino acids.

V gene TRBV7-6 combines with J gene TRBJ1-4; tentative D call: TRBD1 (5 bases). Germline V gives CDR1 SGHVS, CDR2 FNYEAQ. The V end lost 3 bases, the J end lost 8 bases, and 13 bases lay between the germline ends. This CDR3 contains 14 residues. DNA for the CDR3: TGTGCCAGCAGCTTGGACTGGGGGAACGAAAAACTGTTTTTT. As protein: CASSLDWGNEKLFF.

V usage is TRBV9 and J usage is TRBJ2-1; 7 bases fit TRBD2. CDR3 size: 17 residues. The V and J ends lost 3 bases and 0 bases, in that order; junction bases with no gene match: 9. The germline CDR1 and CDR2 sequences are SGDLS and YYNGEE. CDR3 region: CASSARASGSSYNEQFF. The CDR3 bases are TGTGCCAGCAGCGCTAGGGCTAGCGGTAGCTCCTACAATGAGCAGTTCTTC.

The rearrangement joins TRBV11-2 to TRBJ2-3; D uncertain. The CDR3 loop spans 13 amino acids. The germline gives CDR1 SGHAT, CDR2 FQNNGV. V lost 3 bases and J 4 bases, leaving 8 bases between the germline ends. The CDR3 is CASSFSPADTQYF. The CDR3 coding sequence is TGTGCCAGCAGCTTCAGTCCCGCAGATACGCAGTATTTT. Full variable domain (rest looked up from reference TRBV11-2 and TRBJ2-3): EAGVAQSPRYKIIEKRQSVAFWCNPISGHATLYWYQQILGQGPKLLIQFQNNGVVDDSQLPKDRFSAERLKGVDSTLKIQPAKLEDSAVYLCASSFSPADTQYFGPGTRLTVL.